Following are 27 T cell receptor beta chains from one sample sequenced in a study of cytomegalovirus exposure and HLA in healthy donors. 13 Jbeta primers and 60 Vbeta primers were used for the PCR. The table came from immunoSEQ multiplex PCR; TCRdb's copy has only in-frame clones and leaves some out. The sample includes just over 150,000 clones, about 65% of them seen just once. Sequenced material: PBMCs. These TCRs come from a man aged 35-49 years in good health and CMV-seropositive.

The chain is built from TRBV18 and TRBJ2-7, with a possible D match to TRBD1 (5 bases). V lost 1 base, J lost 0 bases, and 16 bases lay in between. CDR3 length: 17 residues. Germline values: CDR1 KGHSH, CDR2 LQKENI. This CDR3 reads CASSPLGPNHSSYEQYF. Here the CDR3 DNA reads TGTGCCAGCTCACCACTGGGGCCGAACCACAGCTCCTACGAGCAGTACTTC.

This chain links TRBV7-9 with TRBJ2-7, with 10 nucleotides matching TRBD2. The CDR3 extends over 15 amino acids. The J segment lost 0 bases and the V segment lost 4 bases, leaving 3 bases of the junction unmatched. Germline V gives CDR1 SEHNR, CDR2 FQNEAQ (reference sequence). CDR3 sequence (DNA): TGTGCCAGCAGCTCCATAGCGGGGGGCTCCTACGAGCAGTACTTC. Translating gives CASSSIAGGSYEQYF.

The V call is TRBV4-3, the J call TRBJ2-7, with 10 bases matching TRBD1. The ends lost 0 bases at V and 2 bases at J; junction bases unmatched: 10. The CDR3 extends over 18 amino acids. Germline values: CDR1 LGHNA, CDR2 YSLEER. The CDR3 region is CASSQELLGTGEPYEQYF. In nucleotides, the CDR3 is TGCGCCAGCAGCCAAGAGCTGTTGGGGACAGGGGAACCCTACGAGCAGTACTTC.

The chain recombines TRBV18 with TRBJ1-5, with D maybe TRBD1 (5 bases). The V gene's germline CDR1 is KGHSH and CDR2 LQKENI. Trimming pared 3 bases from V and 6 bases from J, leaving 9 bases between. The CDR3 contains 13 residues. The CDR3: CASSPAGFQPQHF. Written as DNA, the CDR3 is TGTGCCAGCTCACCGGCAGGGTTTCAGCCCCAGCATTTT.

The CDR3 loop reads CASRGQLNTEAFF. The CDR3 nucleotides are TGTGCCAGTAGGGGACAGTTGAACACTGAAGCTTTCTTT. This chain links TRBV19 with TRBJ1-1; 7 nucleotides line up with TRBD1. CDR1 and CDR2 (germline): LNHDA, SQIVND (reference sequence). The CDR3 is 13 residues long. J gave up 0 bases and V 6 bases, and 1 base lay outside the gene matches.

This sequence joins TRBV2 and TRBJ2-2; perhaps TRBD2 as D (6 bases). Germline CDR1 reads SNHLY; CDR2 reads FYNNEI. V dropped 7 bases and J dropped 0 bases, with 12 bases sitting between them. CDR3 size: 15 residues. The CDR3 is CASMEGWTNTGELFF. The CDR3 bases are TGTGCCAGCATGGAGGGGTGGACGAACACCGGGGAGCTGTTTTTT.

This CDR3 reads CASSQGGLAGGTQETQYF. The CDR3 bases are TGTGCCAGCAGCCAAGGCGGGCTAGCGGGGGGGACACAAGAGACCCAGTACTTC. The rearrangement uses TRBV4-2 and TRBJ2-5; 12 bases line up with TRBD2. The V and J ends lost 1 base and 2 bases, in that order; junction bases with no gene match: 8. CDR1 is LGHNA, CDR2 YNFKEQ, per germline. The CDR3 is 18 residues long.

The gene calls are TRBV7-9 and TRBJ1-1, with a weak D call TRBD1 (5 bases). This CDR3 region has 12 residues. With 4 bases removed from V and 11 bases from J, the gap between germline ends came to 14 bases. CDR1 SEHNR and CDR2 FQNEAQ come from the germline V gene (reference sequence). CDR3 sequence: CASSSVGGIAFF. The CDR3, as DNA: TGTGCCAGCAGCTCCGTGGGGGGGATCGCTTTCTTT.

V gene TRBV5-1 combines with J gene TRBJ1-4, with TRBD1 matching 9 bases. CDR3 length: 15 residues. V trimming: 4 bases; J trimming: 3 bases; junction bases outside the gene matches: 4. The germline V gene has CDR1 SGHRS and CDR2 YFSETQ. DNA of the CDR3: TGCGCCAGCAGCCAGGGACAGGGTCCTAATGAAAAACTGTTTTTT. Residues: CASSQGQGPNEKLFF.

The chain links TRBV19 to TRBJ1-2, with 11 bases fitting TRBD1. Per germline, CDR1 LNHDA and CDR2 SQIVND (reference sequence). This CDR3 is 16 amino acids long. The V segment lost 3 bases and the J segment 5 bases; nucleotides outside the gene matches: 8. The CDR3 protein is CASSILGQGVPYGYTF. CDR3 nucleotide sequence: TGTGCCAGTAGTATCCTGGGACAGGGGGTCCCTTATGGCTACACCTTC.

The rearrangement links TRBV18 to TRBJ1-1; D gene uncertain. CDR3 length: 12 amino acids. Germline V gene lookup returns CDR1 KGHSH and CDR2 LQKENI. V was trimmed by 3 bases and J by 3 bases, leaving 5 bases between them. CDR3 nucleotides: TGTGCCAGCTCACCGAGAGACACTGAAGCTTTCTTT. It yields the protein CASSPRDTEAFF.

The V and J genes are TRBV29-1 and TRBJ2-3, with D hard to call. Germline CDR1 is SQVTM and CDR2 is ANQGSEA. The CDR3 extends over 12 amino acids. CDR3 loop: CSGGERGDTQYF. Written as DNA, the CDR3 is TGCAGTGGCGGAGAGAGAGGAGATACGCAGTATTTT.

V and J are TRBV5-4 and TRBJ2-5, with D perhaps matching TRBD1 (5 bases). The ends were cut back, 0 bases at V and 5 bases at J, with 17 bases in the middle. In germline, CDR1 is SGHNT, CDR2 YYREEE (reference sequence). The CDR3 length is 16 residues. CDR3 protein: CASSLELGPRGETQYF. CDR3 sequence (DNA): TGTGCCAGCAGCTTGGAGTTGGGGCCCCGTGGGGAGACCCAGTACTTC.

This clone was counted only a few times. The V call is TRBV4-3, the J call TRBJ1-1; no firm D call. Trimming stripped 10 bases from V and 4 bases from J, with 22 bases between. The V gene's germline CDR1 is LGHNA and CDR2 YSLEER. The CDR3 spans 15 residues. CDR3 in DNA: TGCGCCACCTTACCTGAGGGCGCGGTGGGCACTGAAGCTTTCTTT. This translates into CATLPEGAVGTEAFF.

The J gene is TRBJ1-5, the V gene TRBV6-1; D is undetermined. The CDR3 is 16 amino acids. CDR1 and CDR2 (germline): MNHNS, SASEGT. Trimming took 4 bases from V and 7 from J, leaving 20 bases between them. The CDR3: CASSVTGSPSGQPQHF. Here the CDR3 DNA reads TGTGCCAGCAGTGTCACGGGGTCCCCGTCGGGACAGCCCCAGCATTTT.

V is TRBV2 and J is TRBJ2-1, with D possibly matching TRBD2 (6 bases). The germline CDR1 and CDR2 sequences are SNHLY and FYNNEI. There are 13 residues in the CDR3. Trimming cost V 7 bases and J 5 bases, with 12 bases left between them. CDR3 DNA sequence: TGTGCCAGCACCCTGACTAGGAACAATGAGCAGTTCTTC. Translating gives CASTLTRNNEQFF. The full variable domain, completed using reference TRBV2 and TRBJ2-1, is EPEVTQTPSHQVTQMGQEVILRCVPISNHLYFYWYRQILGQKVEFLVSFYNNEISEKSEIFDDQFSVERPDGSNFTLKIRSTKLEDSAMYFCASTLTRNNEQFFGPGTRLTVL.

The V and J genes are TRBV7-3 and TRBJ1-2; 7 positions agree with TRBD1. The CDR3 spans 15 residues. V was pared by 0 bases and J by 10 bases, with 11 bases of the junction left unmatched. CDR1 and CDR2 from the germline V gene are SGHTA and FQGTGA. The CDR3 loop reads CASSLTGTEGPFYTF. The CDR3 nucleotides are TGTGCCAGCAGCTTAACTGGGACAGAGGGCCCATTCTACACCTTC.

V and J are TRBV18 and TRBJ1-5; D ambiguous. The CDR3 spans 13 residues. CDR1 and CDR2 from the germline V gene are KGHSH and LQKENI. With 6 bases removed from V and 0 bases from J, the gap between germline ends came to 6 bases. The CDR3 protein is CASSENSNQPQHF. DNA of the CDR3: TGTGCCAGCTCCGAGAATAGCAATCAGCCCCAGCATTTT.

This sequence joins TRBV7-2 and TRBJ2-7, with D unclear. Germline CDR1 reads SGHTA; CDR2 reads FQGNSA. The CDR3 is 13 amino acids. V gave up 1 base and J gave up 4 bases, with 8 bases separating them. The CDR3 region has the DNA TGTGCCAGCAGCTTAGAAAGTCAGTACGAGCAGTACTTC. Its translation: CASSLESQYEQYF.

V and J are TRBV27 and TRBJ2-1; 7 nucleotides align to TRBD2. The CDR3 has 11 residues. J gave up 9 bases and V 8 bases, and 4 bases lay outside the gene matches. Germline-derived CDR1 and CDR2 are MNHEY and SMNVEV (reference sequence). DNA for the CDR3: TGTGCCAGCCGAGAGCGGGGTGAGCAGTTCTTC. Translating it yields CASRERGEQFF.

The gene calls are TRBV7-2 and TRBJ2-2; possibly TRBD1 for D (5 bases). CDR1 is SGHTA, CDR2 FQGNSA, per germline. This CDR3 is built from 14 residues. Trimming left V 3 bases short and J 5 bases short, with 10 bases between. CDR3 nucleotide sequence: TGTGCCAGCAGCTTCACCCCAGGGACCGGGGAGCTGTTTTTT. Translation: CASSFTPGTGELFF.

This chain uses TRBV30 with TRBJ2-7; 9 positions match TRBD1. In germline, CDR1 is GTSNPN, CDR2 SVGIG (reference sequence). This CDR3 is 11 amino acids long. V shed 8 bases, J shed 5 bases, and the junction held 4 bases outside the gene matches. CDR3 sequence: CAGGQGNEQYF. CDR3 bases: TGTGCCGGGGGACAGGGTAACGAGCAGTACTTC.

The chain employs TRBV30 and TRBJ1-2, with TRBD1 as a possible D gene (5 bases). CDR3 length: 13 amino acids. Deletions cut 4 bases from V and 8 bases from J, with 17 bases between. The germline CDR1 and CDR2 sequences are GTSNPN and SVGIG (reference sequence). CDR3 nucleotide sequence: TGTGCCTGGACGGGGGGATTCGATTGGGGCTACACCTTC. This gives the protein CAWTGGFDWGYTF.

This chain joins TRBV7-2 and TRBJ1-2, with TRBD1 identical over 8 bases. Trimming cost V 5 bases and J 2 bases; bases outside gene matches: 7. Germline-derived CDR1 and CDR2 are SGHTA and FQGNSA. The CDR3 has 15 amino acids. Written as DNA, the CDR3 is TGTGCCAGCAGCCCCAGGGCAGGGGGCAACTATGGCTACACCTTC. It specifies CASSPRAGGNYGYTF.

J is TRBJ1-5 and V is TRBV29-1; a weak D match, TRBD1 (6 bases). The germline V gene encodes CDR1 SQVTM and CDR2 ANQGSEA. The CDR3 loop spans 13 amino acids. The ends were cut back, 4 bases at V and 6 bases at J, with 13 bases in the middle. The CDR3 bases are TGCAGCGTTGCAACAGGGTTGGGTCAGCCCCAGCATTTT. Residues: CSVATGLGQPQHF.

The chain is built from TRBV27 and TRBJ2-1, with D tentatively TRBD1 (5 bases). Germline assignment: CDR1 MNHEY and CDR2 SMNVEV (reference sequence). Trimming stripped 7 bases from V and 14 bases from J, with 21 bases between. The CDR3 consists of 13 residues. The CDR3 DNA reads as TGTGCCAGCACCTTAAAGGGGATGGGCCGGGAGTTCTTC. Translating it yields CASTLKGMGREFF.

As to this clone: Different DNA sequences within this sample yield the same CDR3. The J gene is TRBJ2-6, the V gene TRBV2; TRBD2 matches 10 bases. Trimming cost V 1 base and J 4 bases; bases outside gene matches: 7. Germline V lookup: CDR1 SNHLY, CDR2 FYNNEI. The CDR3 totals 18 residues. The CDR3 DNA is TGTGCCAGCAGTGAAGGAGCGGGGGGGGCCTTAGGGGCCAACGTCCTGACTTTC. This encodes CASSEGAGGALGANVLTF. The entire variable domain, with the rest obtained from reference TRBV2 and TRBJ2-6, is as follows: EPEVTQTPSHQVTQMGQEVILRCVPISNHLYFYWYRQILGQKVEFLVSFYNNEISEKSEIFDDQFSVERPDGSNFTLKIRSTKLEDSAMYFCASSEGAGGALGANVLTFGAGSRLTVL.